This T cell receptor (beta chain) was observed in a study of radiotherapy plus CTLA-4 blockade in lung cancer. Turning to the study itself: Of the patients, about 19% showed objective responses and approximately 34% attained disease control.

Regarding the study as a whole: Reports state that early shifts in blood T cell clones, with interferon-beta, best predicted response. Peripheral blood showed expansion of tumor-derived TCR clones after radiotherapy and ipilimumab.

Comments on this clone: Antigen unknown.

Repertoires were generated with immunoSEQ multiplex PCR, while TCRdb's copy carries only in-frame clones and drops some. The sample contains 25,000 to 35,000 clones, 75% to 90% of which appear only once. The CDR3 is 16 residues long. Sequenced material: peripheral blood, taken from a patient treated with radiotherapy plus ipilimumab. The chain recombines TRBV21-1 with TRBJ1-3; the tabulated D call, TRBD1, remains unverified against the DNA. TRBV21-1 is a pseudogene segment. The sequence came from a human donor with non-small cell lung cancer that progressed on radiotherapy plus ipilimumab. CDR3 residues: CASSSYRGLSGNTIYF. CDR3 sequence (DNA): TGTGCCAGCAGCAGCTACAGGGGGCTCTCTGGAAACACCATATATTTT.